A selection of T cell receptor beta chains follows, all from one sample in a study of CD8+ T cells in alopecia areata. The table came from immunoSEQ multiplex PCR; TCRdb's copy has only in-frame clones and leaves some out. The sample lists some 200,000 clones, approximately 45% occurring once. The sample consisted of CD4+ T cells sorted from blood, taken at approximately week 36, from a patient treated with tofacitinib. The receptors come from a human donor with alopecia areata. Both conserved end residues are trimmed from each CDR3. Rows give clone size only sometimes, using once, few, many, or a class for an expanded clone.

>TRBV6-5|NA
ASKGTGNEKLF
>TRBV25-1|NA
ASTPMGTSNEQF
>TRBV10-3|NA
AIRAQETQY
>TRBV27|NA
ASTPGWTGDSYEQY
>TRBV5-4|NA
ASSLVAGAYNEQF
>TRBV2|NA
ASRSQGAEAF
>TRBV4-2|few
ASSQGTSGSQEQY
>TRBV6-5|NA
ASSTREGQVYEQY
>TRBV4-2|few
ASSRRQGTGELF
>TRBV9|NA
ASSVVPGSTDTQY
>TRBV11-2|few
ASSSRVGLETQY
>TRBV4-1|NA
ASSHPPVRTEAF
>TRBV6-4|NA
ASSDLAGANVLT
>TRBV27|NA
ASSWHGSGANVLT
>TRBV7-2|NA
ASSPDRGRGNQPQH
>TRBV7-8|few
ASSSQGKRTEAF
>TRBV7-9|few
ASSLAIETDTQY
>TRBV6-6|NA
ASGTKAPSSA
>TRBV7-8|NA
ASSFNRQETQY
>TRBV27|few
ASSSLPSLGEQF
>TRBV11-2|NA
ASSRQGNTEAF
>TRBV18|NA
ASSPLPGHGYT
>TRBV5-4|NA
ASSPRGGVNEQY
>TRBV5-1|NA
ASSLAARTNTEAF
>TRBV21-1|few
ASSKVAGTDSGANVLT
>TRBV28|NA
ASSPVVGEQY
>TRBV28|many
ASSQSGGMGNQPQH
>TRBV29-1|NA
SVKGEGGPRNEQF
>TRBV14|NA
ASSLRAAFRDTEAF
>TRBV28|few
ASRLLYQPQH
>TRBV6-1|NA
ASARGRNTGELF
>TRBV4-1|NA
ASSQLTQTAGANVLT
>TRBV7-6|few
ASSLIRRSGELF
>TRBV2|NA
AVWREGYNEQF
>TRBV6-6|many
ASSSRQKNTEAF
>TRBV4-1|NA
ASSQEGRSFYEQY
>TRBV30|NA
AWRGNEKLF
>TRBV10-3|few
AISEMRGYGYT
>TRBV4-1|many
ASSGRTVNTEAF
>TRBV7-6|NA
ASSLAGGVERGNQPQH